This entry features one T cell receptor (beta chain) sequence. One entry per CDR3 protein, called by TCRdb with MiXCR from the RT-PCR reads. The data contain more than 550,000 distinct CDR3 sequences, over 12% of them singletons. Looked up from germline, CDR1 is DFQATT and CDR2 is SNEGSKA (reference sequence). Losses at the gene ends were 6 bases for V and 2 bases for J; bases not matched to a gene: 10. This CDR3 contains 15 residues. This TCR was recovered from a female donor in good health, serving as a healthy control. This chain uses TRBV20-1 with TRBJ2-3, with 8 bases aligning to TRBD2. Sequencing used memory CD4+ T cells from blood. The CDR3 DNA follows: TGCAGTGCCAGACAGTTCGGGGGGGCCACAGATACGCAGTATTTT. Protein product: CSARQFGGATDTQYF.